The 10 T cell receptor beta chains reported below all come from one sample, sequenced in a study of shared clonotypes between healthy human individuals. Here immunoSEQ multiplex PCR was the method, and the copy in TCRdb shows in-frame clones only, minus some. Of millions of clones listed, 85% to 95% are singletons. Naive CD8 cells were CD45RO-negative, positively selected for CCR7, excluding terminally differentiated effector memory CD45RA+ cells. The specimen was naive CD8+ T cells sorted from blood. The receptors were sampled from a man younger than 35 in good health.

V and J are TRBV6-5 and TRBJ1-4, with D unclear. Germline CDR1 reads MNHEY; CDR2 reads SVGAGI. The CDR3 sequence is 15 residues long. Trimming took 4 bases from V and 0 from J, leaving 9 bases between them. The CDR3 nucleotides are TGTGCCAGCAGTTCGGGCGGGGCAACTAATGAAAAACTGTTTTTT. It encodes CASSSGGATNEKLFF.

The sample holds a few counts of this clone. The CDR3 DNA reads TGTGCCTGGAGCCGGACTAGCGGGGGAGATACGCAGTATTTT. It encodes CAWSRTSGGDTQYF. The chain uses TRBV30 and TRBJ2-3, with 13 bases fitting TRBD2. There are 14 residues in the CDR3. The ends lost 3 bases at V and 5 bases at J; junction bases unmatched: 2. Germline V lookup: CDR1 GTSNPN, CDR2 SVGIG (reference sequence).

This rearrangement joins TRBV19 to TRBJ2-7, with D perhaps matching TRBD1 (6 bases). Germline lookup yields CDR1 LNHDA and CDR2 SQIVND (reference sequence). This CDR3 comprises 14 residues. V lost 5 bases and J 1 base, leaving 12 bases between the germline ends. CDR3 nucleotides: TGTGCCAGTAGTCGCCGGACAGATTCCTACGAGCAGTACTTC. Its protein is CASSRRTDSYEQYF.

The DNA of the CDR3 is TGTGCCAGCCTCAAGGAAGGGGTCCAAGAGACCCAGTACTTC. Translation: CASLKEGVQETQYF. The chain employs TRBV28 and TRBJ2-5; D perhaps matches TRBD1 (5 bases). The length of the CDR3 is 14 residues. Looked up from germline, CDR1 is MDHEN and CDR2 is SYDVKM. V lost 8 bases to trimming and J lost 1 base, with 14 bases between them.

CDR3 sequence reads: CASSATDGIYGYTF. CDR3 in DNA: TGTGCCAGCAGTGCTACCGACGGTATCTATGGCTACACCTTC. The J gene is TRBJ1-2, the V gene TRBV2; no clear D. CDR3 length: 14 residues. Germline V gives CDR1 SNHLY, CDR2 FYNNEI. V lost 4 bases and J 4 bases, leaving 13 bases between the germline ends.

The chain recombines TRBV11-2 with TRBJ2-3; no definite D call. The V end was cut by 6 bases, the J end by 10 bases, with 14 bases between. There are 12 residues in the CDR3. The germline gives CDR1 SGHAT, CDR2 FQNNGV. The CDR3, as DNA: TGTGCCAGCAGTTCCGACCGACTGGCGCAGTATTTT. Translated: CASSSDRLAQYF.

Worth noting for this clone: One junction end does not reproduce the germline sequence, and a read error may be involved. The CDR3 nucleotides are TGTGTCAGCAGCTGGGACACGGCTGAAGCTTTCTTT. As protein: CVSSWDTAEAFF. V usage is TRBV11-2 and J usage is TRBJ1-1; maybe TRBD1 (6 bases). This CDR3 spans 12 amino acids. CDR1 is SGHAT and CDR2 is FQNNGV in the germline V gene. Looking up the rest from reference TRBV11-2 and TRBJ1-1 gives the full variable domain: EAGVAQSPRYKIIEKRQSVAFWCNPISGHATLYWYQQILGQGPKLLIQFQNNGVVDDSQLPKDRFSAERLKGVDSTLKIQPAKLEDSAVYLCVSSWDTAEAFFGQGTRLTVV.

Remarks on this clone: This sample also contains other DNA sequences that code for the same CDR3. The gene calls are TRBV5-1 and TRBJ2-5; maybe TRBD1 (5 bases). This CDR3 is 15 amino acids long. V lost 0 bases and J 2 bases, leaving 11 bases between the germline ends. Germline V gene sequence: CDR1 SGHRS, CDR2 YFSETQ. The CDR3 protein is CASSLVLAGQETQYF. The CDR3 DNA reads as TGCGCCAGCAGCTTGGTATTGGCAGGGCAAGAGACCCAGTACTTC.

The chain joins TRBV7-2 to TRBJ2-5; TRBD1 aligns across 9 bases. Losses at the gene ends were 3 bases for V and 5 bases for J; bases not matched to a gene: 10. Germline V CDR1 and CDR2: SGHTA, FQGNSA. The CDR3 runs to 16 residues. CDR3 sequence: CASSLGMTGGRETQYF. The CDR3 DNA is TGTGCCAGCAGCTTGGGGATGACAGGGGGTCGGGAGACCCAGTACTTC.

This clone was counted once. The V and J genes are TRBV7-9 and TRBJ2-1; D is unclear. Looked up from germline, CDR1 is SEHNR and CDR2 is FQNEAQ (reference sequence). The CDR3 has 12 amino acids. Trimming removed 2 bases from V and 7 bases from J, with 6 bases in between. The CDR3 bases are TGTGCCAGCAGCTTAAGCCCGAATGAGCAGTTCTTC. Amino acid sequence: CASSLSPNEQFF.